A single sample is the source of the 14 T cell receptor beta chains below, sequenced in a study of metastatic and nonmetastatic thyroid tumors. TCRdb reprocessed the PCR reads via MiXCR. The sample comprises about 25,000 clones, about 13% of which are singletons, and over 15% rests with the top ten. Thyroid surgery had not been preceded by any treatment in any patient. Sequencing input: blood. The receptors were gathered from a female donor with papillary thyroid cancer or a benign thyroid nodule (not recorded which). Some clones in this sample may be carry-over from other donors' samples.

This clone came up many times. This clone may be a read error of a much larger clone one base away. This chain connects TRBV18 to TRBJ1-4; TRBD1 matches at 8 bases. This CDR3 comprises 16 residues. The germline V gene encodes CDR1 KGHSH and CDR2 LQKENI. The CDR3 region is CACSPFEGQVHEKLFF. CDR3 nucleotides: TGTGCCTGCTCACCATTTGAGGGACAGGTCCATGAAAAACTGTTTTTT.

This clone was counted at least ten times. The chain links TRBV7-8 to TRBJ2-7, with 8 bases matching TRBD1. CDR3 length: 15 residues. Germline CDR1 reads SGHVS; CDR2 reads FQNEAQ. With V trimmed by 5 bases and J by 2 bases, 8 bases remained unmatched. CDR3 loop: CASSPGQGVTYEQYF. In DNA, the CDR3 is TGTGCCAGCAGCCCTGGACAGGGTGTAACCTACGAGCAGTACTTC.

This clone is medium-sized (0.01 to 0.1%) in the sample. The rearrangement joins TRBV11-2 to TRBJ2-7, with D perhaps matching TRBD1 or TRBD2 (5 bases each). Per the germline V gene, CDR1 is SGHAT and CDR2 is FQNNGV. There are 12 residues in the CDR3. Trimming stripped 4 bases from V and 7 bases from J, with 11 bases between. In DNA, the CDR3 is TGTGCCAGCAGCTCACTTTGGGGGGAGCAGTACTTC. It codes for CASSSLWGEQYF.

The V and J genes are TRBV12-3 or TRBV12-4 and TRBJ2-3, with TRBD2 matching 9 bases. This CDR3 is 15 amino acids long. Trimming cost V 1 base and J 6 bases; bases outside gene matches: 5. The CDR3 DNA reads TGTGCCAGCAGTTTAGAGCGGGAGGTGTCTGATACGCAGTATTTT. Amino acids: CASSLEREVSDTQYF.

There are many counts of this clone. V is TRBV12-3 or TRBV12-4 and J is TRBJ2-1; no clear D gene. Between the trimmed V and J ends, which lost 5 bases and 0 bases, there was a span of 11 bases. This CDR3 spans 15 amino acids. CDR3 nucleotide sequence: TGTGCCAGCAGTCTCAGGAGCTTCTCCTACAATGAGCAGTTCTTC. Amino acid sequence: CASSLRSFSYNEQFF.

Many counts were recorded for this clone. The CDR3 DNA is TGTGCCACCCTGGGCACATTCTACGAGCAGTACTTC. It translates to CATLGTFYEQYF. The chain links TRBV30 to TRBJ2-7, with D hard to call. V was cut by 8 bases and J by 3 bases, with 14 bases left in between. Looked up from germline, CDR1 is GTSNPN and CDR2 is SVGIG (reference sequence). CDR3 length: 12 amino acids.

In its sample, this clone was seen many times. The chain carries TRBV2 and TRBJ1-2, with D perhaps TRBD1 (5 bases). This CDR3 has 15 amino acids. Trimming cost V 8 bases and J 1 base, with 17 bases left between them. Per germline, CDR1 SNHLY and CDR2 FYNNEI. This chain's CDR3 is CASPERPGLNYGYTF. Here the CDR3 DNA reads TGTGCCAGCCCGGAGAGGCCAGGGCTTAACTATGGCTACACCTTC.

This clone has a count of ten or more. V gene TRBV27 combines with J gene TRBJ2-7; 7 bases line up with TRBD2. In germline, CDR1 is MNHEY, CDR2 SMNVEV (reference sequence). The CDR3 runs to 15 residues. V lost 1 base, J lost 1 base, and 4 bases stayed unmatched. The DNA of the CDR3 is TGTGCCAGCAGTTTATTAGGTAGCGGGTCCTACGAGCAGTACTTC. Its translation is CASSLLGSGSYEQYF.

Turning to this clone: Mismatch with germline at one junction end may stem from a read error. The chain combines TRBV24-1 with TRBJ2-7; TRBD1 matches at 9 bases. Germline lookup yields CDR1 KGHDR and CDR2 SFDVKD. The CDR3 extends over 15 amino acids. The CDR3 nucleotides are TGTGCCCCCAGTGAGACCGGACAGGGGCGCTACGAGCAGTACTTC. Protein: CAPSETGQGRYEQYF.

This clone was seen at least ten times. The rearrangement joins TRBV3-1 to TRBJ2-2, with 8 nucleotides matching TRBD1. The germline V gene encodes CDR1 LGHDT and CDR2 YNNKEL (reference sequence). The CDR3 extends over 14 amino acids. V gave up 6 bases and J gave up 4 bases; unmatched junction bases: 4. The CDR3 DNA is TGTGCCAGCAGGACAGGGGAGCTCACCGGGGAGCTGTTTTTT. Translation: CASRTGELTGELFF.

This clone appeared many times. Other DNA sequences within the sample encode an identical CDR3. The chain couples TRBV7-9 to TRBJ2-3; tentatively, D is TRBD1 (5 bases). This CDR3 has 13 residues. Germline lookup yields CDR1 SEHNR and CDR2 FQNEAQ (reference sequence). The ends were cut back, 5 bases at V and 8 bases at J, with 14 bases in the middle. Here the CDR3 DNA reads TGTGCCAGCAGCCTTGCAGGGCGAGGTACGCAGTATTTT. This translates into CASSLAGRGTQYF. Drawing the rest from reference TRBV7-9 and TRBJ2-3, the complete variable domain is DTGVSQNPRHKITKRGQNVTFRCDPISEHNRLYWYRQTLGQGPEFLTYFQNEAQLEKSRLLSDRFSAERPKGSFSTLEIQRTEQGDSAMYLCASSLAGRGTQYFGPGTRLTVL.

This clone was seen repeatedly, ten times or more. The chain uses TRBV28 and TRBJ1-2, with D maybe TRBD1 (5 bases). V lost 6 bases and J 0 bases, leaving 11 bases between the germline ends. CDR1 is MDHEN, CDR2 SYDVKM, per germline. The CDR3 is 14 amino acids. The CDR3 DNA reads TGTGCCAGCAGAGGGACGAGATCTAACTATGGCTACACCTTC. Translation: CASRGTRSNYGYTF.

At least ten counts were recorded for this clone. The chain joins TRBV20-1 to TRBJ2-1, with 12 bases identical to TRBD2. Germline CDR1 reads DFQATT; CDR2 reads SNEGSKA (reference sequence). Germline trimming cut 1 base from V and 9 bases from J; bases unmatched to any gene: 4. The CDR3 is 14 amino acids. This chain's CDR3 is CSARGGTSGFEQFF. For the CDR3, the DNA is TGCAGTGCTAGAGGGGGGACTAGCGGGTTTGAGCAGTTCTTC.

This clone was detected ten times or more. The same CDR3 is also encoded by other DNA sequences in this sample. In nucleotides, the CDR3 is TGTGCCAGCAGTTTAGGTCAGGGCGTCTACGAGCAGTACTTC. Translation gives CASSLGQGVYEQYF. This sequence joins TRBV28 and TRBJ2-7; weak D call: TRBD1 (5 bases). CDR1 is MDHEN, CDR2 SYDVKM, per germline. The CDR3 runs 14 residues. V was shortened by 2 bases and J by 3 bases, with 11 bases between the two germline ends.